The sequence of this TCR beta chain was determined in a study of regulatory T cells in long-lasting Graves disease. Overall study: Persistent Graves' disease meant over 5 years of antithyroid drugs with positive TSH receptor antibodies.

Documented time point: persistent/refractory GD, antithyroid drugs over 5 years with positive TRAb. From RNA extracted from PBMCs, the TCR library was made. The CDR3 spans 13 residues. V was cut by 5 bases and J by 4 bases, with 8 bases left in between. Per germline, CDR1 MNHEY and CDR2 SVGEGT. Assembly of TCR beta libraries relied on iRepertoire HTBI primers together with Arm-PCR of CDR3 regions. TCRdb used MiXCR to reprocess the multiplex PCR reads, holding one entry per CDR3 protein. The sample includes 700,000 or so distinct CDR3 sequences, about 32% seen only once; the top ten take 40% to 55%. The V and J genes are TRBV6-2 or TRBV6-3 and TRBJ2-2; no clear D gene. The clonotype comes from a female donor with Graves disease. The source material was peripheral blood mononuclear cells (PBMCs), sampled when the disease was refractory, from a patient treated with antithyroid drugs. DNA for the CDR3: TGTGCCAGCAGTACGACATCCACCGGGGAGCTGTTTTTT. It specifies CASSTTSTGELFF.